These 30 T cell receptor beta chains came from one sample sequenced in a study of T cell responses to AZD1222 COVID-19 vaccine. The repertoire was sequenced with immunoSEQ multiplex PCR; TCRdb's copy has only in-frame clones and lacks some. The sample has around 120,000 clones, 92% seen once. Sequenced here: peripheral blood, sampled on day 0 of AZD1222 vaccination. The receptors here all came from an adult in good health.

This chain uses TRBV5-1 with TRBJ1-4; no clear D. The V end lost 0 bases, the J end lost 7 bases, and 7 bases lay between the germline ends. The germline V gene has CDR1 SGHRS and CDR2 YFSETQ. This CDR3 contains 13 residues. The CDR3 loop is CASSLDLTEKLFF. For the CDR3, the DNA is TGCGCCAGCAGCTTGGACCTGACTGAAAAACTGTTTTTT.

The V and J genes are TRBV9 and TRBJ2-5; D is uncertain. Germline values: CDR1 SGDLS, CDR2 YYNGEE. This CDR3 contains 15 residues. Deletions cut 1 base from V and 5 bases from J, with 15 bases between. This chain's CDR3 is CASSVLGIGTETQYF. Written as DNA, the CDR3 is TGTGCCAGCAGCGTATTAGGAATTGGTACGGAGACCCAGTACTTC.

This clone was counted once. V and J are TRBV7-9 and TRBJ1-2; D possibly corresponds to TRBD1 (6 bases). The CDR3 loop spans 13 amino acids. Germline V CDR1 and CDR2: SEHNR, FQNEAQ (reference sequence). The V end lost 5 bases, the J end lost 5 bases, and 12 bases lay between the germline ends. In DNA form, the CDR3 reads TGTGCCAGCAGCATAAGTACAGGGTATGGCTACACCTTC. Translation: CASSISTGYGYTF.

The chain couples TRBV18 to TRBJ2-1; D possibly matches TRBD1 or TRBD2 (7 bases each). The V gene's germline CDR1 is KGHSH and CDR2 LQKENI. The CDR3 runs 17 residues. Trimming pared 3 bases from V and 3 bases from J, leaving 18 bases between. The CDR3 DNA sequence: TGTGCCAGCTCACCGCCAGGGAGGGGGCGAGACTACAATGAGCAGTTCTTC. Its translation is CASSPPGRGRDYNEQFF.

The chain recombines TRBV6-1 with TRBJ2-1; 9 bases fit TRBD2. Per the germline V gene, CDR1 is MNHNS and CDR2 is SASEGT. The J segment lost 5 bases and the V segment lost 3 bases, leaving 11 bases of the junction unmatched. This CDR3 comprises 17 residues. CDR3 coding DNA: TGTGCCAGCAGTGACCGGGCGGGAGGGGCTGGAGACAATGAGCAGTTCTTC. Protein: CASSDRAGGAGDNEQFF.

This sequence joins TRBV7-2 and TRBJ2-3, with D unclear. Germline values: CDR1 SGHTA, CDR2 FQGNSA. This CDR3 has 17 amino acids. The V and J ends lost 6 bases and 1 base respectively, with 20 bases between them. CDR3 sequence (DNA): TGTGCCAGCAGACTACCCTTGGGTGTCCTGGGCACAGATACGCAGTATTTT. As protein: CASRLPLGVLGTDTQYF. Full variable domain (missing parts from reference TRBV7-2 and TRBJ2-3): GAGVSQSPSNKVTEKGKDVELRCDPISGHTALYWYRQSLGQGLEFLIYFQGNSAPDKSGLPSDRFSAERTGGSVSTLTIQRTQQEDSAVYLCASRLPLGVLGTDTQYFGPGTRLTVL.

The rearrangement links TRBV5-1 to TRBJ1-5; 8 nucleotides line up with TRBD1. Germline CDR1 SGHRS, CDR2 YFSETQ. This CDR3 has 14 amino acids. Unmatched junction bases numbered 2, after V lost 4 bases and J lost 2 bases. CDR3 region: CASSLTGGNQPQHF. DNA for the CDR3: TGCGCCAGCAGCCTGACAGGGGGCAATCAGCCCCAGCATTTT.

V is TRBV11-3 and J is TRBJ2-7; the match to TRBD2 covers 13 bases. The CDR3 sequence is 15 residues long. Germline V CDR1 and CDR2: SGHNT, YENEEA. J gave up 3 bases and V 4 bases, and 3 bases lay outside the gene matches. CDR3 loop: CASSSRTSGSYEQYF. In DNA form, the CDR3 reads TGTGCCAGCAGCTCCCGGACTAGCGGGAGCTACGAGCAGTACTTC. Combining the CDR3 with reference TRBV11-3 and TRBJ2-7 gives the whole variable domain EAGVVQSPRYKIIEKKQPVAFWCNPISGHNTLYWYLQNLGQGPELLIRYENEEAVDDSQLPKDRFSAERLKGVDSTLKIQPAELGDSAVYLCASSSRTSGSYEQYFGPGTRLTVT.

This chain joins TRBV3-1 (or the pseudogene TRBV3-2) and TRBJ1-1; no firm D call. The CDR3 sequence is 13 residues long. The V end lost 1 base, the J end lost 4 bases, and 7 bases lay between the germline ends. In germline, CDR1 is LGHDT, CDR2 YNNKEL (reference sequence). CDR3 nucleotides: TGTGCCAGCAGCCAAGGGGCCGGCACTGAAGCTTTCTTT. It specifies CASSQGAGTEAFF.

The gene calls are TRBV4-3 and TRBJ1-2; D gene uncertain. CDR1 is LGHNA and CDR2 is YSLEER in the germline V gene. V was shortened by 0 bases and J by 8 bases, with 10 bases between the two germline ends. CDR3 length equals 13 residues. In DNA form, the CDR3 reads TGCGCCAGCAGCCAAGAACCCGGGCACGGCTACACCTTC. Translated, it gives CASSQEPGHGYTF.

This rearrangement joins TRBV9 to TRBJ2-7; D gene ambiguous. CDR3 size: 14 residues. The V end lost 0 bases, the J end lost 10 bases, and 17 bases lay between the germline ends. Looked up from germline, CDR1 is SGDLS and CDR2 is YYNGEE. The CDR3, as DNA: TGTGCCAGCAGCGTAGAGTGGGGTAACACTCGCCAGTACTTC. Translating gives CASSVEWGNTRQYF. The full variable domain, with the rest looked up from reference TRBV9 and TRBJ2-7, is DSGVTQTPKHLITATGQRVTLRCSPRSGDLSVYWYQQSLDQGLQFLIQYYNGEERAKGNILERFSAQQFPDLHSELNLSSLELGDSALYFCASSVEWGNTRQYFGPGTRLTVT.

The gene calls are TRBV18 and TRBJ1-5; 7 bases are a match to TRBD1. This CDR3 has 14 amino acids. CDR1 is KGHSH and CDR2 is LQKENI in the germline V gene. V was clipped by 6 bases and J by 7 bases; unmatched bases: 9. Written as DNA, the CDR3 is TGTGCCAGCTCCCCCGACAGGGACGGCCAGCCCCAGCATTTT. Protein product: CASSPDRDGQPQHF.

The rearrangement links TRBV28 to TRBJ1-1; no clear D. CDR3 length equals 12 residues. V was pared by 5 bases and J by 7 bases, with 11 bases between. Germline V gene data show CDR1 as MDHEN and CDR2 as SYDVKM. The CDR3 DNA is TGTGCCAGCAGTCCCCCCGTTGGTGAAGCTTTCTTT. It specifies CASSPPVGEAFF.

The rearrangement uses TRBV9 and TRBJ2-1; D is perhaps TRBD2 (7 bases). The CDR3 contains 16 residues. The V gene's germline CDR1 is SGDLS and CDR2 YYNGEE. V lost 6 bases and J lost 0, with 16 bases in between. In DNA form, the CDR3 reads TGTGCCAGCACGCAGGGGAGGGTATCCTCCTACAATGAGCAGTTCTTC. Translating it yields CASTQGRVSSYNEQFF.

This clone has just one count. V usage is TRBV6-5 and J usage is TRBJ1-2; 7 nucleotides line up with TRBD1. The CDR3 has 14 amino acids. The ends lost 0 bases at V and 4 bases at J; junction bases unmatched: 2. Germline lookup yields CDR1 MNHEY and CDR2 SVGAGI. DNA of the CDR3: TGTGCCAGCAGTTACTCGACAGGGACCTATGGCTACACCTTC. This translates into CASSYSTGTYGYTF.

The chain has TRBV18 and TRBJ2-7; tentatively, D is TRBD1 or TRBD2 (5 bases each). With 6 bases removed from V and 4 bases from J, the gap between germline ends came to 19 bases. The CDR3 totals 15 residues. Per germline, CDR1 KGHSH and CDR2 LQKENI. In DNA form, the CDR3 reads TGTGCCAGCTCCCACTCCGGGGCGGGCTGGTACGAGCAGTACTTC. This codes for CASSHSGAGWYEQYF.

J is TRBJ1-2 and V is TRBV28, with 9 positions matching TRBD1. Looked up from germline, CDR1 is MDHEN and CDR2 is SYDVKM. V dropped 8 bases and J dropped 8; count of bases not matched to a gene: 9. The CDR3 has 13 residues. The CDR3 is CASWLQGAQGYTF. The CDR3 DNA reads as TGTGCCAGCTGGTTACAGGGGGCTCAAGGCTACACCTTC.

The chain employs TRBV2 and TRBJ1-6; D not resolved. CDR1 is SNHLY and CDR2 is FYNNEI in the germline V gene. The CDR3 totals 14 residues. V shed 8 bases and J shed 5 bases, with 13 bases lying between them. The CDR3 DNA reads as TGTGCCAGCCCCCACCCAGAAGATAATTCACCCCTCCACTTT. As protein: CASPHPEDNSPLHF.

V and J are TRBV27 and TRBJ1-5; the match to TRBD1 covers 7 bases. V shed 0 bases, J shed 6 bases, and the junction held 11 bases outside the gene matches. The CDR3 runs 17 residues. Germline CDR1 is MNHEY and CDR2 is SMNVEV (reference sequence). The CDR3 loop reads CASSLSGGGRTGQPQHF. CDR3 in DNA: TGTGCCAGCAGTTTATCCGGAGGGGGCAGAACGGGTCAGCCCCAGCATTTT.

This sequence joins TRBV7-9 and TRBJ1-1; TRBD1 agrees at 10 bases. CDR1 and CDR2 (germline): SEHNR, FQNEAQ (reference sequence). CDR3 length: 15 amino acids. Losses at the gene ends were 0 bases for V and 7 bases for J; bases not matched to a gene: 5. Here the CDR3 reads CASSLAGTGDVEAFF. CDR3 nucleotides: TGTGCCAGCAGCTTAGCCGGGACAGGGGATGTTGAAGCTTTCTTT.

This clone has just one count. CDR3 region: CASSLGGGALDTQYF. The CDR3 nucleotides read TGTGCCAGCAGCTTAGGCGGGGGGGCCTTAGATACGCAGTATTTT. The V gene is TRBV7-9, the J gene TRBJ2-3; the match to TRBD2 covers 9 bases. The CDR3 is made up of 15 amino acids. Germline V gene data show CDR1 as SEHNR and CDR2 as FQNEAQ (reference sequence). V trimming: 1 base; J trimming: 5 bases; junction bases outside the gene matches: 4.

The V gene is TRBV7-9, the J gene TRBJ1-4; D might be TRBD1 (6 bases). Between the trimmed V and J ends, which lost 2 bases and 3 bases, there was a span of 16 bases. CDR1 is SEHNR, CDR2 FQNEAQ, per germline (reference sequence). CDR3 size: 17 residues. CDR3 DNA sequence: TGTGCCAGCAGCTTATTTCAGGGGATAGTTGCTAATGAAAAACTGTTTTTT. The encoded protein is CASSLFQGIVANEKLFF. Looking up the rest from reference TRBV7-9 and TRBJ1-4 gives the full variable domain: DTGVSQNPRHKITKRGQNVTFRCDPISEHNRLYWYRQTLGQGPEFLTYFQNEAQLEKSRLLSDRFSAERPKGSFSTLEIQRTEQGDSAMYLCASSLFQGIVANEKLFFGSGTQLSVL.

V is TRBV27 and J is TRBJ1-2; 9 bases are a match to TRBD1. Germline V gene sequence: CDR1 MNHEY, CDR2 SMNVEV (reference sequence). There are 15 residues in the CDR3. Losses at the gene ends were 3 bases for V and 4 bases for J; bases not matched to a gene: 6. The CDR3 DNA reads TGTGCCAGCAGTTTGGGACAGGGTTCAGTCTATGGCTACACCTTC. Amino acid sequence: CASSLGQGSVYGYTF.

The genes are TRBV3-1 (or the pseudogene TRBV3-2) and TRBJ2-4; D not certain. Per the germline V gene, CDR1 is LGHDT and CDR2 is YNNKEL (reference sequence). The germline V and J ends were trimmed by 3 bases and 0 bases, with 6 bases remaining between them. There are 14 residues in the CDR3. CDR3 sequence (DNA): TGTGCCAGCAGCCATAGAGTAGCCAAAAACATTCAGTACTTC. Translating it yields CASSHRVAKNIQYF.

V is TRBV6-1 and J is TRBJ2-7; D is unclear. V shed 3 bases and J shed 5 bases, with 11 bases lying between them. This CDR3 is 13 amino acids long. Germline V gene sequence: CDR1 MNHNS, CDR2 SASEGT. CDR3 protein: CASSDRSLDEQYF. CDR3 in DNA: TGTGCCAGCAGTGACAGATCTCTTGACGAGCAGTACTTC.

The chain carries TRBV28 and TRBJ1-4, with D possibly being TRBD1 (6 bases). Germline CDR1 reads MDHEN; CDR2 reads SYDVKM. Trimming shortened V by 2 bases and J by 4 bases, and 11 bases separated the two germline ends. CDR3 length: 15 amino acids. The CDR3: CASSLAGAGNEKLFF. The CDR3 DNA follows: TGTGCCAGCAGTTTAGCGGGGGCGGGTAATGAAAAACTGTTTTTT.

V and J are TRBV27 and TRBJ2-3; 9 nucleotides match TRBD1. CDR1 is MNHEY, CDR2 SMNVEV, per germline (reference sequence). The CDR3 is 15 amino acids. J was trimmed by 2 bases and V by 7 bases; bases with no gene match: 7. CDR3 amino acids: CASNKGTGNTDTQYF. The CDR3 region has the DNA TGTGCCAGCAATAAAGGGACAGGGAACACAGATACGCAGTATTTT.

The chain couples TRBV9 to TRBJ1-2; D unclear. The CDR3 totals 14 residues. V lost 2 bases and J 2 bases, leaving 10 bases between the germline ends. Germline loops: CDR1 SGDLS, CDR2 YYNGEE. CDR3: CASSVGSSNYGYTF. The CDR3, as DNA: TGTGCCAGCAGCGTCGGCAGCTCAAACTATGGCTACACCTTC.

This clone occurred once. The V and J genes are TRBV19 and TRBJ2-3; D may match TRBD1 or TRBD2 (5 bases each). The CDR3 spans 15 residues. CDR1 LNHDA and CDR2 SQIVND come from the germline V gene (reference sequence). V was cut by 6 bases and J by 4 bases, with 17 bases left in between. CDR3 region: CASRRAGTGPDTQYF. CDR3 nucleotide sequence: TGTGCCAGTAGGAGGGCCGGGACCGGCCCAGATACGCAGTATTTT. Drawing the rest from reference TRBV19 and TRBJ2-3, the complete variable domain is DGGITQSPKYLFRKEGQNVTLSCEQNLNHDAMYWYRQDPGQGLRLIYYSQIVNDFQKGDIAEGYSVSREKKESFPLTVTSAQKNPTAFYLCASRRAGTGPDTQYFGPGTRLTVL.

The rearrangement links TRBV28 to TRBJ2-7; possible D gene TRBD1, 5 bases. Trimming took 3 bases from V and 0 from J, leaving 12 bases between them. CDR3 length equals 15 residues. Per germline, CDR1 MDHEN and CDR2 SYDVKM. DNA for the CDR3: TGTGCCAGCAGTTTGGGGCAGCAAACCTCCTACGAGCAGTACTTC. Translation gives CASSLGQQTSYEQYF.